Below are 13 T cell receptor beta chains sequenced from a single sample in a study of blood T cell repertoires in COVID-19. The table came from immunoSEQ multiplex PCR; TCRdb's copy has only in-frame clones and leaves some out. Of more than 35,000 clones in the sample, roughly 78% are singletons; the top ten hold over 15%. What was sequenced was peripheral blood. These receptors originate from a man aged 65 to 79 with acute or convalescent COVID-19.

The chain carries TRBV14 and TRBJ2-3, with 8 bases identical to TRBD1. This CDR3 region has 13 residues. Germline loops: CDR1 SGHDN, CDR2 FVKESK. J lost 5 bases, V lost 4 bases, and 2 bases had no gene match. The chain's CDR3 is CASSPTGGDTQYF. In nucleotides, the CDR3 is TGTGCCAGCAGCCCTACAGGGGGAGATACGCAGTATTTT.

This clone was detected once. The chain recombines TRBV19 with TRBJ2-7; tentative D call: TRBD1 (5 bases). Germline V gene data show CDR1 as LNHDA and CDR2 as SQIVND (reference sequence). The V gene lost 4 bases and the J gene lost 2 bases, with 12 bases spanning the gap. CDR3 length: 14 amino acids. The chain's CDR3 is CASSTQDSPYEQYF. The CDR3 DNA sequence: TGTGCCAGTAGTACCCAAGACAGCCCCTACGAGCAGTACTTC.

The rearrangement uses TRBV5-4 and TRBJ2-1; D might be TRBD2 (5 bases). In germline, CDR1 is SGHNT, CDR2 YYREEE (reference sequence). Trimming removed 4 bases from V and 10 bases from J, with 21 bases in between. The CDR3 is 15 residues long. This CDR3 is CASSTMDLPPGEQFF. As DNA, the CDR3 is TGTGCCAGCAGCACTATGGACTTACCTCCAGGAGAGCAGTTCTTC.

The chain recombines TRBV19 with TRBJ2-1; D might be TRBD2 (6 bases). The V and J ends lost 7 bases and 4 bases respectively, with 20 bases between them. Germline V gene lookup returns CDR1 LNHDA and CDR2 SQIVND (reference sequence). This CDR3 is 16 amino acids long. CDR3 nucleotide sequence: TGTGCCAGTACCAACAGCGGGTCGTGGTTATACAATGAGCAGTTCTTC. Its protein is CASTNSGSWLYNEQFF.

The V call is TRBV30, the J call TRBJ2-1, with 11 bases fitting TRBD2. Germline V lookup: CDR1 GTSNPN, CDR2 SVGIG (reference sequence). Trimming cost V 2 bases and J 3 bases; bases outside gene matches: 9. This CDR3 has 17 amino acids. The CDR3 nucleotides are TGTGCCTGGAGTAGGAGAGATGGGACTAGCGGCTACAATGAGCAGTTCTTC. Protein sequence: CAWSRRDGTSGYNEQFF.

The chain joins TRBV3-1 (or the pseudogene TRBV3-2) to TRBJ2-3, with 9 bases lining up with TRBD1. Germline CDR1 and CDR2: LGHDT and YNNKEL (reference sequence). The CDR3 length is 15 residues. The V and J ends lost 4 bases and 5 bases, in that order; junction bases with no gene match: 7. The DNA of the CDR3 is TGTGCCAGCAGCCCTACCGGGACAGGGCTAGATACGCAGTATTTT. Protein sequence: CASSPTGTGLDTQYF.

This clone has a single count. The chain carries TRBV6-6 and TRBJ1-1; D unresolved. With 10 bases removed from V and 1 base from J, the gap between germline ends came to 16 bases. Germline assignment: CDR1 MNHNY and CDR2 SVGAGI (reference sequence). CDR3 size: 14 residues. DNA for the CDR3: TGTGCCACCATTTCCGGGATGAAGAACACTGAAGCTTTCTTT. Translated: CATISGMKNTEAFF.

This CDR3 reads CASSVREGLAETQYF. In DNA, the CDR3 is TGTGCCAGCAGCGTACGGGAAGGACTAGCAGAGACCCAGTACTTC. The rearrangement links TRBV9 to TRBJ2-5, with 8 bases identical to TRBD2. V was clipped by 1 base and J by 4 bases; unmatched bases: 6. The CDR3 is 15 amino acids. In germline, CDR1 is SGDLS, CDR2 YYNGEE. Using reference TRBV9 and TRBJ2-5 for the parts outside the CDR3, the full variable domain is DSGVTQTPKHLITATGQRVTLRCSPRSGDLSVYWYQQSLDQGLQFLIQYYNGEERAKGNILERFSAQQFPDLHSELNLSSLELGDSALYFCASSVREGLAETQYFGPGTRLLVL.

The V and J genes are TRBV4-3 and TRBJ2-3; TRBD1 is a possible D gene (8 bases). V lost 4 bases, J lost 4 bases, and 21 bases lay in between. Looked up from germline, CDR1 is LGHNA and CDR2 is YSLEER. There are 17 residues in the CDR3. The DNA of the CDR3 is TGCGCCAGCAGCCTAAAGGGGGGGGCAGGGGGCGCAGATACGCAGTATTTT. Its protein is CASSLKGGAGGADTQYF.

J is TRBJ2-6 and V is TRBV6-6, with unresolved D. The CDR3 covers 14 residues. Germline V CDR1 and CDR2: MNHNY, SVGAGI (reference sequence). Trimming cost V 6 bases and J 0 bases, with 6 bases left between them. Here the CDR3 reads CASSDNSGANVLTF. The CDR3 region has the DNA TGTGCCAGCAGCGACAACTCTGGGGCCAACGTCCTGACTTTC.

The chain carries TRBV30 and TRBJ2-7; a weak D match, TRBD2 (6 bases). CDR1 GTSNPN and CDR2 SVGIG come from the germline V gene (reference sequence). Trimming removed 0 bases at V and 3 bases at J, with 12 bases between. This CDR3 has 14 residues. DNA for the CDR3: TGTGCCTGGAGTGTGGGGGGAGTCTACTACGAGCAGTACTTC. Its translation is CAWSVGGVYYEQYF.

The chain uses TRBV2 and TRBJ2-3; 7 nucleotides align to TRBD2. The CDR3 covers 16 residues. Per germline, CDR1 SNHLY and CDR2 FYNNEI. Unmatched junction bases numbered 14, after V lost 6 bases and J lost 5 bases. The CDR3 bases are TGTGCCAGCAGGGTGGGGACTACCGTAACCGGAGATACGCAGTATTTT. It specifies CASRVGTTVTGDTQYF.

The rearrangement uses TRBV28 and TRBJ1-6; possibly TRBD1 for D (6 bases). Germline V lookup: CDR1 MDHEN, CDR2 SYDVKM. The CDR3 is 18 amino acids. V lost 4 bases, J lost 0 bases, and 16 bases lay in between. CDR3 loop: CASSSPLGQSSYNSPLHF. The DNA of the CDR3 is TGTGCCAGCAGTTCTCCACTCGGACAGAGCTCCTATAATTCACCCCTCCACTTT.